The 15 T cell receptor beta chains in this list originate from one sample, sequenced in a study of a mutant IDH1 vaccine in newly diagnosed glioma. These receptors have no identified antigens. Generated by immunoSEQ multiplex PCR, the TCRdb table keeps only in-frame clones and is missing some. The table includes about 56,000 clones, 83% detected once. Time point specified: week 47, end of study. Mutant IDH1 20-mer peptide, at 300 ug, made up each vaccine dose, with topical imiquimod. Specimen: PBMCs, collected from a glioma patient whose treatment included an IDH1 peptide vaccine. These TCRs come from a woman aged 45-65 years with glioma.

This clone came up once. The V and J genes are TRBV5-4 and TRBJ1-1; 10 nucleotides align to TRBD1. Per germline, CDR1 SGHNT and CDR2 YYREEE (reference sequence). This CDR3 contains 15 residues. The ends lost 3 bases at V and 8 bases at J; junction bases unmatched: 10. This CDR3 reads CASSSPGQGEREAFF. For the CDR3, the DNA is TGTGCCAGCAGCTCCCCCGGACAGGGGGAGAGGGAAGCTTTCTTT.

This sequence joins TRBV2 and TRBJ2-7, with a weak D call TRBD2 (6 bases). CDR3 length equals 13 residues. The V end was cut by 5 bases, the J end by 5 bases, with 13 bases between. Germline loops: CDR1 SNHLY, CDR2 FYNNEI. Written as DNA, the CDR3 is TGTGCCAGCAGTTCCCCGGGGGAGGACGAGCAGTACTTC. It is translated as CASSSPGEDEQYF.

The chain is built from TRBV27 and TRBJ1-5; the match to TRBD1 covers 7 bases. The CDR3 length is 14 residues. Germline CDR1 and CDR2: MNHEY and SMNVEV (reference sequence). J was trimmed by 6 bases and V by 3 bases; bases with no gene match: 5. The CDR3 DNA reads TGTGCCAGCAGTTTGGAAACAGGGGTTCAGCCCCAGCATTTT. Residues: CASSLETGVQPQHF.

This rearrangement joins TRBV29-1 to TRBJ2-3, with D perhaps being TRBD1 or TRBD2 (5 bases each). The CDR3 covers 14 residues. The V gene's germline CDR1 is SQVTM and CDR2 ANQGSEA. The V and J ends lost 6 bases and 2 bases respectively, with 15 bases between them. CDR3: CSVVRGSTTDTQYF. The CDR3 nucleotides are TGCAGCGTCGTTCGGGGCTCAACCACAGATACGCAGTATTTT.

The chain employs TRBV2 and TRBJ1-1; 11 bases map to TRBD1. Trimming cost V 3 bases and J 2 bases; bases outside gene matches: 5. Germline CDR1 SNHLY, CDR2 FYNNEI. This CDR3 is built from 16 residues. CDR3 DNA sequence: TGTGCCAGCAGTGAGATGAGGACAGGGGGCAACACTGAAGCTTTCTTT. This codes for CASSEMRTGGNTEAFF.

This chain joins TRBV18 and TRBJ1-2, with 9 positions matching TRBD1. The junction had 6 bases not matched to a gene; V was cut back by 3 bases and J by 4 bases. The germline V gene has CDR1 KGHSH and CDR2 LQKENI. The CDR3 sequence is 15 residues long. The CDR3 DNA is TGTGCCAGCTCACCTGGACAGGGGAGTAGCTATGGCTACACCTTC. The encoded protein is CASSPGQGSSYGYTF. Full variable domain (rest looked up from reference TRBV18 and TRBJ1-2): NAGVMQNPRHLVRRRGQEARLRCSPMKGHSHVYWYRQLPEEGLKFMVYLQKENIIDESGMPKERFSAEFPKEGPSILRIQQVVRGDSAAYFCASSPGQGSSYGYTFGSGTRLTVV.

The chain employs TRBV4-1 and TRBJ1-5, with D unresolved. The V gene lost 0 bases and the J gene lost 5 bases, with 11 bases spanning the gap. The CDR3 runs to 15 residues. Looked up from germline, CDR1 is MGHRA and CDR2 is YSYEKL. The CDR3 spells CASSQDGRIYQPQHF. CDR3 in DNA: TGCGCCAGCAGCCAAGACGGGCGAATTTATCAGCCCCAGCATTTT.

The CDR3 DNA reads as TGTGCCAGCAGCTTTGGGCGGGTTTCAGCTAACTATGGCTACACCTTC. It is translated as CASSFGRVSANYGYTF. V usage is TRBV9 and J usage is TRBJ1-2; D gene ambiguous. Per the germline V gene, CDR1 is SGDLS and CDR2 is YYNGEE. This CDR3 has 16 residues. The V and J ends lost 4 bases and 0 bases respectively, with 16 bases between them.

This clone has just a few counts. The chain has TRBV2 and TRBJ1-1; D might be TRBD1 (5 bases). V dropped 7 bases and J dropped 7 bases, with 19 bases sitting between them. The CDR3 consists of 14 residues. The germline V gene has CDR1 SNHLY and CDR2 FYNNEI. CDR3 DNA sequence: TGTGCCAGCACCGGATTGGGGGAAAGGGATGAAGCTTTCTTT. This gives the protein CASTGLGERDEAFF. Filled out from reference TRBV2 and TRBJ1-1, the complete variable domain reads EPEVTQTPSHQVTQMGQEVILRCVPISNHLYFYWYRQILGQKVEFLVSFYNNEISEKSEIFDDQFSVERPDGSNFTLKIRSTKLEDSAMYFCASTGLGERDEAFFGQGTRLTVV.

CDR3: CSVSVGYIQYF. The CDR3 DNA sequence: TGCAGCGTTTCCGTAGGCTACATTCAGTACTTC. V gene TRBV29-1 combines with J gene TRBJ2-4; unclear D gene. The germline CDR1 and CDR2 sequences are SQVTM and ANQGSEA. V gave up 5 bases and J gave up 8 bases, with 10 bases separating them. The CDR3 has 11 amino acids.

The genes are TRBV2 and TRBJ2-2, with 7 positions matching TRBD2. Germline V gene data show CDR1 as SNHLY and CDR2 as FYNNEI. The CDR3 consists of 13 residues. The ends lost 6 bases at V and 6 bases at J; junction bases unmatched: 4. The CDR3 nucleotides read TGTGCCAGCAGCAGACTAGCCCCCGGGGAGCTGTTTTTT. Protein sequence: CASSRLAPGELFF.

This rearrangement joins TRBV19 to TRBJ1-5; a possible D gene is TRBD1 (6 bases). The CDR3 spans 13 residues. Per germline, CDR1 LNHDA and CDR2 SQIVND (reference sequence). The CDR3 region has the DNA TGTGCAGCAGGGGAGGACAGCAATCAGCCCCAGCATTTT. This codes for CAAGEDSNQPQHF. Full variable domain (rest looked up from reference TRBV19 and TRBJ1-5): DGGITQSPKYLFRKEGQNVTLSCEQNLNHDAMYWYRQDPGQGLRLIYYSQIVNDFQKGDIAEGYSVSREKKESFPLTVTSAQKNPTAFYLCAAGEDSNQPQHFGDGTRLSIL.

V and J are TRBV5-6 and TRBJ2-3; 7 bases are a match to TRBD2. The germline V gene has CDR1 SGHDT and CDR2 YYEEEE. Trimming at V came to 3 bases and at J to 4 bases, leaving 2 bases not matched to a gene. The CDR3 covers 13 residues. CDR3 region: CASSSGGPDTQYF. The CDR3 nucleotides are TGTGCCAGCAGCTCGGGGGGTCCAGATACGCAGTATTTT.

The chain recombines TRBV27 with TRBJ2-7; 8 nucleotides line up with TRBD2. Unmatched junction bases numbered 3, after V lost 10 bases and J lost 4 bases. The V gene's germline CDR1 is MNHEY and CDR2 SMNVEV (reference sequence). The CDR3 is 11 amino acids. The CDR3 bases are TGTGCCACCGGGGGGGGGTACGAGCAGTACTTC. Its translation is CATGGGYEQYF.

The V call is TRBV11-2, the J call TRBJ2-7; 8 bases map to TRBD1. Germline V gene sequence: CDR1 SGHAT, CDR2 FQNNGV. V was clipped by 7 bases and J by 5 bases; unmatched bases: 13. The CDR3 has 15 amino acids. CDR3 in amino acids: CASTKRPDRGDEQYF. The CDR3 nucleotides read TGTGCCAGCACCAAACGTCCCGACAGGGGCGACGAGCAGTACTTC.